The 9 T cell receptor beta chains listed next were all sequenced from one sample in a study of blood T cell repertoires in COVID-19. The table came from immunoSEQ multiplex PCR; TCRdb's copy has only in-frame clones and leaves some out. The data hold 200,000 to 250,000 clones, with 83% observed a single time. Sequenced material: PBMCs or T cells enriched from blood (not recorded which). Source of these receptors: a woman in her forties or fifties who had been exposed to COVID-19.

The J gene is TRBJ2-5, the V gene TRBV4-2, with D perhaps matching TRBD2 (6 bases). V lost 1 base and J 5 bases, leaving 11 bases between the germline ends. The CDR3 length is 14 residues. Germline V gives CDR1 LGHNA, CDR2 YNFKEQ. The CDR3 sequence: CASSQGGGLETQYF. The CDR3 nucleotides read TGTGCCAGCAGCCAAGGTGGGGGGTTGGAGACCCAGTACTTC.

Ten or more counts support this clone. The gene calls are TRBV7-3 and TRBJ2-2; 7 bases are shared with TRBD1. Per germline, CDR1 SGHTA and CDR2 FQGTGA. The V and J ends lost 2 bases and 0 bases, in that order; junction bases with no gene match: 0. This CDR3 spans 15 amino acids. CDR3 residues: CASSLGTANTGELFF. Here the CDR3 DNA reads TGTGCCAGCAGCTTAGGGACAGCGAACACCGGGGAGCTGTTTTTT.

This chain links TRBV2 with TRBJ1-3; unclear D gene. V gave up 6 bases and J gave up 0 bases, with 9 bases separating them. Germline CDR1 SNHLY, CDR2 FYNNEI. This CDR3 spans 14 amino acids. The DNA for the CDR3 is TGTGCCAGCAGGGTTGGGAGCTCTGGAAACACCATATATTTT. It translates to CASRVGSSGNTIYF.

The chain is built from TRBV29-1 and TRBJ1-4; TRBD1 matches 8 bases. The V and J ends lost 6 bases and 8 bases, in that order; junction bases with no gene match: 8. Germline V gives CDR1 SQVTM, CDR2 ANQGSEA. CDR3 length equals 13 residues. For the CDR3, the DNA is TGCAGCGTGGGGGGACAGGCCGGGGAAAAACTGTTTTTT. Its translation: CSVGGQAGEKLFF.

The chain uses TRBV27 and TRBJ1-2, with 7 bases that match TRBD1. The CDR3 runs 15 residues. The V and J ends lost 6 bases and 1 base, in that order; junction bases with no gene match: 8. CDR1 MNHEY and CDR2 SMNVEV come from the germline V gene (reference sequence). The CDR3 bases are TGTGCCAGCAGGAAACAGGGGTCCCTTAACTATGGCTACACCTTC. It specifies CASRKQGSLNYGYTF.

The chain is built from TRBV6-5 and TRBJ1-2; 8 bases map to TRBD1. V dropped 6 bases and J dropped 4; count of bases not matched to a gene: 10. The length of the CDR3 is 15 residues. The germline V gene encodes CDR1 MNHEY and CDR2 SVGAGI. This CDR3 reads CASSPTIQGGYGYTF. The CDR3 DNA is TGTGCCAGCAGCCCCACGATACAGGGGGGCTATGGCTACACCTTC.

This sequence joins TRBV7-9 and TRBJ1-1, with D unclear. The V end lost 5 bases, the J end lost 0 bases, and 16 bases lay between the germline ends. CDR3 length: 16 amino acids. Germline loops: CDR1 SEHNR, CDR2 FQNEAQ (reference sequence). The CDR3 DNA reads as TGTGCCAGCAGCCCACCGGGTCTCAAGATGAACACTGAAGCTTTCTTT. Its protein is CASSPPGLKMNTEAFF.

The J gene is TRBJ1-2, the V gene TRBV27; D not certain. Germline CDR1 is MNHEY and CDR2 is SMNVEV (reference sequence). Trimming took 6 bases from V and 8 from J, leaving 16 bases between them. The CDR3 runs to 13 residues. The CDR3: CASSLTPTEGYTF. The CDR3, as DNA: TGTGCCAGCAGCTTAACCCCCACGGAGGGCTACACCTTC.

CDR3 sequence: CASSVGLARDEQYF. The CDR3 DNA follows: TGTGCCAGCAGCGTAGGACTAGCGCGGGACGAGCAGTACTTC. This chain uses TRBV9 with TRBJ2-7, with TRBD2 identical over 8 bases. The CDR3 runs 14 residues. J gave up 5 bases and V 0 bases, and 4 bases lay outside the gene matches. The germline gives CDR1 SGDLS, CDR2 YYNGEE.